This TCR beta chain was identified during a study of blood T cell repertoires in COVID-19. About the research overall: Some COVID-19 samples were acute and others convalescent; all came from the United States, Italy and Spain. T cells, B-cell-depleted T cells, or PBMCs provided the cDNA or gDNA that served as material.

Germline V gives CDR1 SGHNT, CDR2 YENEEA. The V gene end was trimmed by 4 bases and the J gene end by 3 bases; junction bases not matched to a gene: 4. The CDR3 runs to 16 residues. Per the original data handling: Researchers report that nucleated cell counts were estimated from reference gene primer amplification. Sequencing used immunoSEQ multiplex PCR; TCRdb keeps in-frame clones, though not all of them. That table furnishes V, J and clone size, whereas the DNA furnished D and trimming. The sample contains roughly 120,000 clones, roughly 84% of which appear only once. This chain joins TRBV11-3 and TRBJ2-2, with TRBD2 matching 11 bases. This sequence originates from a woman aged 45 to 65 with acute or convalescent COVID-19. Source material: peripheral blood. In DNA, the CDR3 is TGTGCCAGCAGCTCCCCTAGCGGGGGGTACACCGGGGAGCTGTTTTTT. It is translated as CASSSPSGGYTGELFF.